This passage covers 28 T cell receptor beta chains from one sample sequenced in a study of Graves' ophthalmopathy and Graves' hyperthyroidism. CDR3 regions of TCR beta were amplified from RNA transcripts. HTBI primers were used in a first-round RT-PCR, which preceded a second-round multiplex PCR. TCRdb redid the calling of the multiplex PCR reads with MiXCR, one entry per CDR3 protein. The sample records almost 400,000 distinct CDR3 sequences, around 17% being singletons. The sample taken for sequencing was peripheral blood. The receptors here all came from a woman aged 18-30 years with Graves' ophthalmopathy.

Only a few counts were recorded for this clonotype. The chain recombines TRBV19 with TRBJ2-7; perhaps TRBD1 as D (7 bases). V dropped 2 bases and J dropped 6 bases, with 14 bases sitting between them. This CDR3 region has 14 residues. Germline-derived CDR1 and CDR2 are LNHDA and SQIVND (reference sequence). This CDR3 is CASSIIRQGGEQYF. CDR3 in DNA: TGTGCCAGTAGTATAATCCGACAGGGAGGCGAGCAGTACTTC.

This clonotype was observed many times. The chain couples TRBV28 to TRBJ2-2; possible D gene TRBD2, 5 bases. Trimming stripped 3 bases from V and 3 bases from J, with 14 bases between. The germline gives CDR1 MDHEN, CDR2 SYDVKM. This CDR3 has 16 residues. CDR3 sequence (DNA): TGTGCCAGCAGTTTTTCGGGTCCAGCGGACACCGGGGAGCTGTTTTTT. Translation: CASSFSGPADTGELFF.

Ten or more counts support this clonotype. The V call is TRBV20-1, the J call TRBJ2-1, with unresolved D. V was clipped by 3 bases and J by 2 bases, with 8 bases between them. Germline values: CDR1 DFQATT, CDR2 SNEGSKA (reference sequence). The CDR3 loop spans 13 amino acids. Written as DNA, the CDR3 is TGCAGTGCTAGTTTTAGGACCTACAATGAGCAGTTCTTC. Translated, it gives CSASFRTYNEQFF.

The gene calls are TRBV11-2 and TRBJ2-7; 8 bases map to TRBD1. There are 14 residues in the CDR3. Germline V gene lookup returns CDR1 SGHAT and CDR2 FQNNGV. The V gene end was trimmed by 4 bases and the J gene end by 7 bases; junction bases not matched to a gene: 9. As DNA, the CDR3 is TGTGCCAGCAGCTCGGACAGGGCGGCGGAGGAGCAGTACTTC. Its translation: CASSSDRAAEEQYF.

This clonotype was seen repeatedly, ten times or more. This rearrangement joins TRBV6-2 or TRBV6-3 to TRBJ1-1, with TRBD1 identical over 9 bases. The CDR3 consists of 19 residues. Germline V lookup: CDR1 MNHEY, CDR2 SVGEGT. After removal of 3 bases from V and 0 bases from J, the junction contained 14 bases not matched to a gene. This CDR3 reads CASSYLRGTGIGMNTEAFF. For the CDR3, the DNA is TGTGCCAGCAGTTATCTCCGGGGGACAGGGATAGGGATGAACACTGAAGCTTTCTTT.

This clonotype was seen ten or more times. The rearrangement joins TRBV11-2 to TRBJ1-2; no clear D. Germline-derived CDR1 and CDR2 are SGHAT and FQNNGV. This CDR3 spans 12 amino acids. V lost 7 bases to trimming and J lost 7 bases, with 13 bases between them. The DNA of the CDR3 is TGTGCCAGCAAAGGAGGGTGGGGTGGCTACACCTTC. This encodes CASKGGWGGYTF.

In its sample, this clonotype was seen many times. The chain has TRBV4-1 and TRBJ2-5, with 8 bases identical to TRBD1. Trimming at V came to 2 bases and at J to 5 bases, leaving 7 bases not matched to a gene. The CDR3 is made up of 15 amino acids. Germline V gene lookup returns CDR1 MGHRA and CDR2 YSYEKL. The CDR3 sequence is CASSQSTGVAETQYF. The CDR3 region has the DNA TGCGCCAGCAGCCAATCGACAGGGGTGGCGGAGACCCAGTACTTC.

This clonotype was observed many times. The CDR3 nucleotides are TGTGCCAGCGGCAGGACTAGCGGCTACGAGCAGTACTTC. Its translation: CASGRTSGYEQYF. The chain combines TRBV2 with TRBJ2-7; 10 bases match TRBD2. Germline V gene sequence: CDR1 SNHLY, CDR2 FYNNEI. V was clipped by 8 bases and J by 3 bases; unmatched bases: 4. There are 13 residues in the CDR3.

The rearrangement links TRBV12-3 or TRBV12-4 to TRBJ1-2; TRBD1 might be the D (6 bases). The CDR3 has 15 residues. V lost 6 bases and J 5 bases, leaving 19 bases between the germline ends. The CDR3 sequence: CASRKGGGREYGYTF. The DNA of the CDR3 is TGTGCCAGCAGAAAAGGGGGGGGCAGGGAGTATGGCTACACCTTC.

This clonotype was detected ten times or more. One junction end does not reproduce the germline sequence, and a read error may be involved. CDR3 DNA sequence: TGCAGTGCTAGAGACCTACTCGGACAGGACACCGGGGAGCTATTTTTT. This translates into CSARDLLGQDTGELFF. The chain uses TRBV20-1 and TRBJ2-2, with 7 bases lining up with TRBD1. This CDR3 is 16 amino acids long. CDR1 is DFQATT and CDR2 is SNEGSKA in the germline V gene (reference sequence).

This clonotype has only one observation. The chain combines TRBV28 with TRBJ1-5; D not certain. Germline loops: CDR1 MDHEN, CDR2 SYDVKM. V was shortened by 6 bases and J by 0 bases, with 15 bases between the two germline ends. The CDR3 has 16 residues. In DNA form, the CDR3 reads TGTGCCAGCAGGGTCCCGGGCCGATATAGCAATCAGCCCCAGCATTTT. It encodes CASRVPGRYSNQPQHF.

This clonotype has at least ten counts. The rearrangement joins TRBV6-5 to TRBJ1-1; D is unclear. The CDR3 length is 14 residues. Germline loops: CDR1 MNHEY, CDR2 SVGAGI. The V gene lost 0 bases and the J gene lost 1 base, with 6 bases spanning the gap. The CDR3 protein is CASSYSASNTEAFF. The DNA for the CDR3 is TGTGCCAGCAGTTACTCCGCCTCGAACACTGAAGCTTTCTTT.

This clonotype was recorded at least ten times. The chain joins TRBV20-1 to TRBJ1-5; D call uncertain. There are 12 residues in the CDR3. Germline V CDR1 and CDR2: DFQATT, SNEGSKA (reference sequence). V lost 6 bases to trimming and J lost 7 bases, with 13 bases between them. CDR3 sequence reads: CSARRTGQPQHF. CDR3 DNA: TGCAGTGCCAGGAGGACGGGGCAGCCCCAGCATTTT.

This clonotype came up many times. The CDR3 protein is CASSSAGTANYGYTF. In DNA form, the CDR3 reads TGTGCCAGCAGCTCCGCCGGGACAGCGAACTATGGCTACACCTTC. The J gene is TRBJ1-2, the V gene TRBV7-2; 7 bases agree with TRBD1. The trim removed 4 bases at V and 2 bases at J, leaving 7 bases unmatched. From germline, CDR1 is SGHTA and CDR2 FQGNSA. The CDR3 covers 15 residues.

This clonotype was detected ten times or more. The chain employs TRBV7-3 and TRBJ2-5, with D perhaps TRBD2 (6 bases). This CDR3 has 14 residues. Trimming took 5 bases from V and 5 from J, leaving 15 bases between them. Looked up from germline, CDR1 is SGHTA and CDR2 is FQGTGA. The CDR3 is CASSPHRGRETQYF. The CDR3 DNA follows: TGTGCCAGCAGCCCACACCGAGGGAGGGAGACCCAGTACTTC.

This clonotype was found many times. V is TRBV3-1 and J is TRBJ1-1; no clear D gene. The CDR3 consists of 17 residues. The germline V and J ends were trimmed by 0 bases and 2 bases, with 16 bases remaining between them. Germline CDR1 and CDR2: LGHDT and YNNKEL (reference sequence). CDR3 coding DNA: TGTGCCAGCAGCCAAGAGAGGGCCTCGCTCTTAAACACTGAAGCTTTCTTT. Amino acid sequence: CASSQERASLLNTEAFF.

This clonotype showed up many times. The chain has TRBV11-1 and TRBJ1-5, with D uncertain. The CDR3 runs 13 residues. V was cut by 1 base and J by 11 bases, with 12 bases left in between. CDR1 and CDR2 (germline): SGHAT, FQDESV (reference sequence). In nucleotides, the CDR3 is TGTGCCAGCAGCTTAGAACCGGGTGGGACCCAGCATTTT. Translated, it gives CASSLEPGGTQHF.

The chain employs TRBV19 and TRBJ2-7; D may be TRBD1 or TRBD2 (5 bases each). The germline V gene encodes CDR1 LNHDA and CDR2 SQIVND (reference sequence). Trimming took off 5 bases at V and 3 bases at J, with 14 bases between the two ends. The CDR3 consists of 14 residues. Here the CDR3 reads CASSPRDGNYEQYF. The CDR3 DNA reads TGTGCCAGTAGTCCCCGGGACGGAAACTACGAGCAGTACTTC.

The sample holds many counts of this clonotype. This chain connects TRBV19 to TRBJ1-1, with a tentative D call TRBD1 (6 bases). CDR3 length equals 14 residues. Trimming stripped 4 bases from V and 1 base from J, with 10 bases between. Germline V gene data show CDR1 as LNHDA and CDR2 as SQIVND (reference sequence). The CDR3 reads CASSRVDRNTEAFF. Here the CDR3 DNA reads TGTGCCAGTAGTAGGGTGGACAGGAACACTGAAGCTTTCTTT.

This clonotype has at least ten counts. V gene TRBV11-2 combines with J gene TRBJ1-1; 8 nucleotides agree with TRBD1. The CDR3 totals 15 residues. The germline V gene encodes CDR1 SGHAT and CDR2 FQNNGV. With 5 bases clipped from V and 0 bases from J, the junction kept 5 bases outside the gene matches. The CDR3 here is CASSTGQGLNTEAFF. CDR3 DNA: TGTGCCAGCAGCACCGGACAGGGCTTGAACACTGAAGCTTTCTTT.

This clonotype has at least ten counts. The CDR3 protein is CASPCPRNRTRGTSGNQPQHF. The CDR3 nucleotides read TGTGCCAGCCCCTGTCCGCGAAACCGGACGCGGGGTACCTCGGGCAATCAGCCCCAGCATTTT. The genes are TRBV6-6 and TRBJ1-5; no clear D gene. With 8 bases removed from V and 2 bases from J, the gap between germline ends came to 34 bases. Per germline, CDR1 MNHNY and CDR2 SVGAGI (reference sequence). The CDR3 sequence is 21 residues long.

Ten or more counts support this clonotype. The rearrangement links TRBV6-2 or TRBV6-3 to TRBJ2-7, with D possibly TRBD1 on 6 matching bases. Germline lookup yields CDR1 MNHEY and CDR2 SVGEGT. V lost 2 bases to trimming and J lost 2 bases, with 22 bases between them. CDR3 length equals 18 residues. CDR3 protein: CASSYKGQGNRGAYEQYF. In DNA, the CDR3 is TGTGCCAGCAGTTACAAGGGGCAGGGGAATCGAGGAGCCTACGAGCAGTACTTC.

This clonotype was seen at least ten times. The gene calls are TRBV15 and TRBJ2-4; 8 nucleotides agree with TRBD2. The germline gives CDR1 LNHNV, CDR2 YYDKDF (reference sequence). Unmatched junction bases numbered 6, after V lost 5 bases and J lost 0 bases. This CDR3 contains 16 residues. In DNA, the CDR3 is TGTGCCACCAGCCCCCTGGCGGGGGGAGCCAAAAACATTCAGTACTTC. This encodes CATSPLAGGAKNIQYF.

The genes are TRBV6-2 or TRBV6-3 and TRBJ1-2; the D gene is possibly TRBD1 (6 bases). Deletions cut 2 bases from V and 6 bases from J, with 10 bases between. CDR3 length equals 13 residues. The germline V gene encodes CDR1 MNHEY and CDR2 SVGEGT. Here the CDR3 reads CASSYVDSHGYTF. The CDR3 region has the DNA TGTGCCAGCAGTTACGTGGACAGTCATGGCTACACCTTC.

The chain has TRBV6-2 or TRBV6-3 and TRBJ2-7, with D maybe TRBD1 (7 bases). The V end lost 9 bases, the J end lost 2 bases, and 14 bases lay between the germline ends. This CDR3 region has 13 residues. Germline V gene sequence: CDR1 MNHEY, CDR2 SVGEGT. The CDR3 is CASRRDSTYEQYF. CDR3 nucleotides: TGTGCCAGTCGGAGGGACAGCACCTACGAGCAGTACTTC.

Many counts were recorded for this clonotype. The chain is built from TRBV7-9 and TRBJ2-2, with 14 bases aligning to TRBD2. The ends lost 2 bases at V and 5 bases at J; junction bases unmatched: 1. The CDR3 loop spans 16 amino acids. Germline V gene data show CDR1 as SEHNR and CDR2 as FQNEAQ (reference sequence). CDR3 loop: CASSLRLAGGTGELFF. Here the CDR3 DNA reads TGTGCCAGCAGCTTACGACTAGCGGGGGGGACCGGGGAGCTGTTTTTT.

This clonotype has ten or more counts. The rearrangement links TRBV11-2 to TRBJ2-2, with TRBD1 matching 9 bases. The length of the CDR3 is 16 residues. The V gene end was trimmed by 5 bases and the J gene end by 5 bases; junction bases not matched to a gene: 9. Germline CDR1 is SGHAT and CDR2 is FQNNGV. The chain's CDR3 is CASSGTTGGGTGELFF. The CDR3 bases are TGTGCCAGCAGCGGAACGACAGGGGGTGGAACCGGGGAGCTGTTTTTT.

This chain links TRBV28 with TRBJ1-6; a weak D match, TRBD1 (6 bases). Trimming took 5 bases from V and 0 from J, leaving 8 bases between them. Germline lookup yields CDR1 MDHEN and CDR2 SYDVKM. CDR3 size: 15 residues. CDR3 amino acids: CASSTGPSYNSPLHF. CDR3 sequence (DNA): TGTGCCAGCAGTACAGGGCCCTCCTATAATTCACCCCTCCACTTT.